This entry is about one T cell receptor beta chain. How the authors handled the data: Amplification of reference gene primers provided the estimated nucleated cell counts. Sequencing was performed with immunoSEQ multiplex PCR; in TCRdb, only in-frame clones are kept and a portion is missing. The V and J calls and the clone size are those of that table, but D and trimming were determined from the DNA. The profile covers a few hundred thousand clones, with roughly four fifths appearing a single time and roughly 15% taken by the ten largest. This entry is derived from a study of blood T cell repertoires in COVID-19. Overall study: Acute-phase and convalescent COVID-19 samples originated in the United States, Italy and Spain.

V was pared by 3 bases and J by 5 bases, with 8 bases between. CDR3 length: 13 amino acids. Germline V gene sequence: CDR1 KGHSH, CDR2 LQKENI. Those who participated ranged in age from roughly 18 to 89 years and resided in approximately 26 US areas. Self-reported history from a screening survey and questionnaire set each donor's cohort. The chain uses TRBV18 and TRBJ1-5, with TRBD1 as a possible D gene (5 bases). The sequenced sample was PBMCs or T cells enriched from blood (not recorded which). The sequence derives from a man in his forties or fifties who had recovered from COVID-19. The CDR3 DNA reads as TGTGCCAGCTCACCGGCCAGGGATCAGCCCCAGCATTTT. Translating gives CASSPARDQPQHF.